This T cell receptor (beta chain) comes out of a study of blood T cell repertoires in COVID-19. In the authors' methods: Estimation of nucleated cell counts was performed using reference gene primer amplification. TCRdb keeps only in-frame clones here, not all; method: immunoSEQ multiplex PCR. That table is the source of V, J and clone size, and D and trimming were worked out from the DNA. The table lists roughly 130,000 clones, just under 80% of them singletons, with 16% in the top ten. The CDR3 runs 15 residues. Germline CDR1 and CDR2: SEHNR and FQNEAQ (reference sequence). V dropped 5 bases and J dropped 1 base, with 14 bases sitting between them.

The sequencing input was peripheral blood. The chain combines TRBV7-9 with TRBJ1-1; perhaps TRBD1 as D (6 bases). The TCR comes from a man in his 60s with active or convalescent COVID-19. CDR3 amino acids: CASSPQGTQNTEAFF. DNA for the CDR3: TGTGCCAGCAGCCCTCAGGGGACACAGAACACTGAAGCTTTCTTT.